The 12 T cell receptor beta chains given below trace back to one sample, sequenced in a study of T cell responses to AZD1222 COVID-19 vaccine. The repertoire was sequenced with immunoSEQ multiplex PCR; TCRdb's copy has only in-frame clones and lacks some. In the table there are approximately 130,000 clones, approximately 88% of which are singletons. This material consisted of peripheral blood, taken 28 days after the second AZD1222 dose. Source of these receptors: an adult who received the AZD1222 COVID-19 vaccine.

The chain couples TRBV9 to TRBJ1-1; a possible D gene is TRBD1 (6 bases). V lost 0 bases, J lost 1 base, and 7 bases lay in between. CDR3 size: 14 residues. The germline V gene has CDR1 SGDLS and CDR2 YYNGEE. The DNA of the CDR3 is TGTGCCAGCAGCGTAGGACAGGAGAACACTGAAGCTTTCTTT. Its translation: CASSVGQENTEAFF.

The V gene is TRBV30, the J gene TRBJ2-7; 7 nucleotides match TRBD1. CDR3 size: 13 residues. V was clipped by 0 bases and J by 2 bases; unmatched bases: 1. Per the germline V gene, CDR1 is GTSNPN and CDR2 is SVGIG (reference sequence). CDR3 DNA sequence: TGTGCCTGGAGTGTAGGGACAGCCTACGAGCAGTACTTC. Translating it yields CAWSVGTAYEQYF.

V usage is TRBV29-1 and J usage is TRBJ2-7; 14 bases fit TRBD2. Losses at the gene ends were 3 bases for V and 5 bases for J; bases not matched to a gene: 3. From germline, CDR1 is SQVTM and CDR2 ANQGSEA. This CDR3 region has 14 residues. The CDR3 DNA reads TGCAGCGTTGACGGGACTAGCGGGAGCCACGAGCAGTACTTC. The encoded protein is CSVDGTSGSHEQYF.

V gene TRBV19 combines with J gene TRBJ1-2, with D maybe TRBD1 (6 bases). Between the trimmed V and J ends, which lost 4 bases and 6 bases, there was a span of 12 bases. Germline CDR1 is LNHDA and CDR2 is SQIVND (reference sequence). The CDR3 runs 13 residues. CDR3 in amino acids: CASSRGTGNGYTF. The CDR3 DNA sequence: TGTGCCAGTAGTAGAGGAACAGGGAATGGCTACACCTTC.

The chain couples TRBV5-1 to TRBJ2-5, with a tentative D call TRBD1 (6 bases). Trimming took 0 bases from V and 2 from J, leaving 14 bases between them. The CDR3 length is 16 residues. CDR1 and CDR2 (germline): SGHRS, YFSETQ. In DNA, the CDR3 is TGCGCCAGCAGCTTGGGGCCGTTGGGACAACAAGAGACCCAGTACTTC. Residues: CASSLGPLGQQETQYF.

CDR3 coding DNA: TGTGCCAGCAGCGGTAGCCAGAACACTGAAGCTTTCTTT. Protein sequence: CASSGSQNTEAFF. The chain combines TRBV7-2 with TRBJ1-1; D gene uncertain. This CDR3 spans 13 amino acids. Germline V lookup: CDR1 SGHTA, CDR2 FQGNSA. V was trimmed by 5 bases and J by 1 base, leaving 8 bases between them. Supplemented by reference TRBV7-2 and TRBJ1-1, the full variable domain reads GAGVSQSPSNKVTEKGKDVELRCDPISGHTALYWYRQSLGQGLEFLIYFQGNSAPDKSGLPSDRFSAERTGGSVSTLTIQRTQQEDSAVYLCASSGSQNTEAFFGQGTRLTVV.

V gene TRBV19 combines with J gene TRBJ1-1; TRBD1 aligns across 7 bases. Germline CDR1 and CDR2: LNHDA and SQIVND (reference sequence). J lost 4 bases, V lost 4 bases, and 12 bases had no gene match. The CDR3 covers 16 residues. The CDR3 DNA follows: TGTGCCAGTAGTACCCCCAGGACAGGTATAGGCACTGAAGCTTTCTTT. Residues: CASSTPRTGIGTEAFF.

The chain employs TRBV5-1 and TRBJ2-5; 10 bases are a match to TRBD2. Unmatched junction bases numbered 4, after V lost 4 bases and J lost 1 base. The length of the CDR3 is 15 residues. The germline V gene has CDR1 SGHRS and CDR2 YFSETQ. The CDR3, as DNA: TGCGCCAGCAGCCCTAAGCGGGAGGGCCAAGAGACCCAGTACTTC. Its protein product is CASSPKREGQETQYF.

This sequence joins TRBV5-3 and TRBJ2-7, with TRBD1 matching 9 bases. TRBV5-3 qualifies as an ORF whose function is uncertain. This CDR3 comprises 13 residues. Losses at the gene ends were 9 bases for V and 5 bases for J; bases not matched to a gene: 9. CDR3 region: CATPRDREDEQYF. In DNA, the CDR3 is TGTGCCACCCCCCGGGACAGGGAGGACGAGCAGTACTTC.

The chain uses TRBV12-5 and TRBJ1-2; D ambiguous. This CDR3 region has 13 residues. Germline-derived CDR1 and CDR2 are LGHNT and FRNRAP. V lost 1 base to trimming and J lost 5 bases, with 8 bases between them. As DNA, the CDR3 is TGTGCTAGTGGTTTGGAACTCGCATATGGCTACACCTTC. Amino acid sequence: CASGLELAYGYTF.

This clone is a singleton in its sample. This sequence joins TRBV20-1 and TRBJ1-2; D is undetermined. CDR1 is DFQATT, CDR2 SNEGSKA, per germline (reference sequence). The CDR3 runs 10 residues. V shed 5 bases and J shed 1 base, with 2 bases lying between them. The CDR3 spells CSADNYGYTF. In DNA form, the CDR3 reads TGCAGTGCTGATAACTATGGCTACACCTTC.

DNA for the CDR3: TGTGCCAGCAGCCAAGACTTTAGGTTTGAAGGGGCAGGGACTGAAGCTTTCTTT. This translates into CASSQDFRFEGAGTEAFF. The rearrangement joins TRBV4-2 to TRBJ1-1, with a weak D call TRBD1 (5 bases). V was clipped by 0 bases and J by 5 bases, with 22 bases between them. Per germline, CDR1 LGHNA and CDR2 YNFKEQ. CDR3 length: 18 amino acids.